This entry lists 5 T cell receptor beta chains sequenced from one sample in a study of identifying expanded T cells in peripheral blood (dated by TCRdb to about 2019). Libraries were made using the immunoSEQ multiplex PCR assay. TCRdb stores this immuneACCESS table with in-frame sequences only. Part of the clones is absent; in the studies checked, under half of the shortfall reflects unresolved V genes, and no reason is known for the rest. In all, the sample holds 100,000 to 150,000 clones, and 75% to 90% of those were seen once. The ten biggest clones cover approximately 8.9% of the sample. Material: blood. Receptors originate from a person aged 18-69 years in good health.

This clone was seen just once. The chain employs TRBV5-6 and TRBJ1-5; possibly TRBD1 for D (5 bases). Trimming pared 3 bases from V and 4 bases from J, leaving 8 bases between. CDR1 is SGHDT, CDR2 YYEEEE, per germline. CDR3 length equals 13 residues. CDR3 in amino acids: CASSSQENQPQHF. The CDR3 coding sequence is TGTGCCAGCAGCTCACAGGAAAATCAGCCCCAGCATTTT.

The CDR3 sequence: CASSLSAYSYEQYF. CDR3 coding DNA: TGTGCCAGCAGTTTATCGGCGTACAGCTACGAGCAGTACTTC. This chain links TRBV27 with TRBJ2-7; D unclear. The CDR3 loop spans 14 amino acids. Between the trimmed V and J ends, which lost 0 bases and 3 bases, there was a span of 9 bases. Germline-derived CDR1 and CDR2 are MNHEY and SMNVEV (reference sequence).

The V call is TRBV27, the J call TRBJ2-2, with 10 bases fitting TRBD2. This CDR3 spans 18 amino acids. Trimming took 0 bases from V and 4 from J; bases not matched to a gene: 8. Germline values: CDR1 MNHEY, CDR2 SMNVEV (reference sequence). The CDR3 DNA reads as TGTGCCAGCAGTTTATCGTTTCTAGCGGGAGAGATCACCGGGGAGCTGTTTTTT. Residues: CASSLSFLAGEITGELFF.

The CDR3 bases are TGTGCCAGCAGCGCAAATACAGGGTTATCAGGCTACACCTTC. Protein: CASSANTGLSGYTF. The rearrangement links TRBV9 to TRBJ1-2; possibly TRBD1 for D (6 bases). V lost 3 bases and J 8 bases, leaving 17 bases between the germline ends. The CDR3 has 14 amino acids. In germline, CDR1 is SGDLS, CDR2 YYNGEE.

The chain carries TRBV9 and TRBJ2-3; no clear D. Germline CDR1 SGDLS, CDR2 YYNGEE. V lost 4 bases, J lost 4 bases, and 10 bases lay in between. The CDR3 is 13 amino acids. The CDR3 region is CASSTPQADTQYF. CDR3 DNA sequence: TGTGCCAGCAGCACCCCCCAAGCAGATACGCAGTATTTT.